Reported below is one T cell receptor (beta chain). Profiling relied on immunoSEQ multiplex PCR, and the TCRdb table lists in-frame clones only, not all of them. The sample records 150,000 to 200,000 clones, 82% being singletons. Participants were aged about 18 to 95 years, lived in roughly 23 US areas, and enrolled virtually. Which cohort a participant joined came from the clinical history participants gave. Trimming shortened V by 2 bases and J by 3 bases, and 7 bases separated the two germline ends. Germline V lookup: CDR1 SGHAT, CDR2 FQNNGV. This CDR3 is built from 13 residues. This entry is derived from a study of blood T cell repertoires in COVID-19.

This clonotype originated in a woman aged 55 to 70 with acute COVID-19. Material: PBMCs or T cells enriched from blood (not recorded which). The V call is TRBV11-2, the J call TRBJ1-1; D is unclear. CDR3 sequence: CASSLTADTEAFF. CDR3 bases: TGTGCCAGCAGCTTAACGGCGGACACTGAAGCTTTCTTT.